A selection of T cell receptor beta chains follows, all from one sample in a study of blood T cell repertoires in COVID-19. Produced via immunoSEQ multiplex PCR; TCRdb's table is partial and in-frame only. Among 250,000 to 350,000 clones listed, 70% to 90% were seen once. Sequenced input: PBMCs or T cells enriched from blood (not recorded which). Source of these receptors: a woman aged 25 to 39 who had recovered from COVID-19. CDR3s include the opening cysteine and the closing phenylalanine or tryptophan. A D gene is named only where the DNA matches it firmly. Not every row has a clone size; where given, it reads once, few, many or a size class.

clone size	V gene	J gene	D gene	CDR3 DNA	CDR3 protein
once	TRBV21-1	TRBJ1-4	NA	TGTGCCAGCAACTCCGAACCCAGGGGCCTTTTT	CASNSEPRGLF
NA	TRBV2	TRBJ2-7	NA	TGTGCCAGCACCCAGGGAGGCTCCCGGTCCTACGAGCAGTACTTC	CASTQGGSRSYEQYF
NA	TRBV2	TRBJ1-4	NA	TGTGCCAGCAGTGTTACACAGATTAATGAAAAACTGTTTTTT	CASSVTQINEKLFF
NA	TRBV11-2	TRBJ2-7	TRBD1	TGTGCCAGCAGCTTACCCGATTACAGGGGAAGATACGAGCAGTACTTC	CASSLPDYRGRYEQYF
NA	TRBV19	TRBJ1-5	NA	TGTGCCAGTACCACCCAGGGTCTGGGACAGCCCCAGCATTTT	CASTTQGLGQPQHF
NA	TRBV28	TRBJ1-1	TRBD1	TGTGCCAGCAGTTTTCAACAGGGGACTGAAGCTTTCTTT	CASSFQQGTEAFF
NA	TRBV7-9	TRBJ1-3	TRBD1	TGTGCCCTCTTGTCCGGGACAGCCTACTCTGGAAACACCATATATTTT	CALLSGTAYSGNTIYF
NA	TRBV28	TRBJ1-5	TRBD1	TGTGCCAGCAGTCCCCAACAGGGGGCGGGCAATCAGCCCCAGCATTTT	CASSPQQGAGNQPQHF
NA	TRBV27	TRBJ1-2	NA	TGTGCCAGCAGTTTTGGACAGCTCTATGGCTACACCTTC	CASSFGQLYGYTF
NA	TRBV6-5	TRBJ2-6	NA	TGTGCCAGTACATATGCCCTCTCTGGGGCCAACGTCCTGACTTTC	CASTYALSGANVLTF
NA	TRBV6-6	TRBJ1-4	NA	TGTGCCAGCAGCCAAGTAGGAGCTAATGAAAAACTGTTTTTT	CASSQVGANEKLFF
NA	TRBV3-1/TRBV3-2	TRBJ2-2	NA	TGTGCCAGCAGCTGGGGTGAGGACAGCAGACCTACCGGGGAGCTGTTTTTT	CASSWGEDSRPTGELFF
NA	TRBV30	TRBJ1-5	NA	TGTGCCTGGCAACAGGGAAATGGAGATCAGCCCCAGCATTTT	CAWQQGNGDQPQHF
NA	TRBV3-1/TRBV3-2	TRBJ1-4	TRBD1	TGTGCCAGCAGCCGGACAGGAGTTACCGCAACTAATGAAAAACTGTTTTTT	CASSRTGVTATNEKLFF
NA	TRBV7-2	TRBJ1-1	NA	TGTGCCAGCAGCCTCAGATGGGGGGGCACTGAAGCTTTCTTT	CASSLRWGGTEAFF
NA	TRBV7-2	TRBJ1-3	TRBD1	TGTGCCAGCAGCTTATCTACCTCGGGACAGGGGACAGGAAACACCATATATTTT	CASSLSTSGQGTGNTIYF
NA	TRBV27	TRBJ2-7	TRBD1	TGTGCCAGCAGTCCGGGACAGTTGAACGAGCAGTACTTC	CASSPGQLNEQYF
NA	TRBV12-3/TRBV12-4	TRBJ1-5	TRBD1	TGTGCCAGCACGAGGGGGCACAATCAGCCCCAGCATTTT	CASTRGHNQPQHF
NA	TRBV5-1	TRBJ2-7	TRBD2	TGCGCCAGCAGCTTGGGGACTAGCGGGAAGTCCTACGAGCAGTACTTC	CASSLGTSGKSYEQYF
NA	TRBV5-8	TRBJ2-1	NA	TGTGCCAGCAGCTTGCGTCCCTACAATGAGCAGTTCTTC	CASSLRPYNEQFF
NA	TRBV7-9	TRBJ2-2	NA	TGTGCCAGCAGCTCCAGGGGGGACACCGGGGAGCTGTTTTTT	CASSSRGDTGELFF
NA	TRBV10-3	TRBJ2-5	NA	TGTGCCATCAGTGCGCTCGACGGGGACCAAGAGACCCAGTACTTC	CAISALDGDQETQYF
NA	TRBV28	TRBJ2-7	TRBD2	TGTGCCAGCAGTTTAGGCGGGAGCTACGAGCAGTACTTC	CASSLGGSYEQYF
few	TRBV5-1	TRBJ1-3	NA	TGCGCCAGCAGCATGGCTTCCTCTGGAAACACCATATATTTT	CASSMASSGNTIYF
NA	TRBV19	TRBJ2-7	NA	TGTGCCAGTAGCAACCACCTCCGGCAGGGCCCCTACGAGCAGTACTTC	CASSNHLRQGPYEQYF